Given below is one TCR beta chain in context. This clonotype was counted ten times or more. Its recognized antigen is unknown. Per-nucleotide qualities are absent, and no much larger clonotype sits a single base away. The data were taken from a study of blood T cells in healthy people across ages (dated by TCRdb to about 2015). Background for the entire study: In model experiments, template switching captured roughly one uniquely barcoded TCR beta cDNA molecule for every two T cells. The study measured age-related changes in TCR beta repertoire diversity using deep sequencing normalized with unique cDNA molecular identifiers. Donors were grouped into four age groups: young (average roughly 17 years), middle-aged (around 39), aged (about 60) and long-lived (around 82). To avoid experimental bias, donors of different ages were spread randomly across the sequencing lanes. Two additional independent replicas of 1 million unique cDNA reads from the same blood draw were analyzed for two donors (one aged 18 to 30 and one aged 80 or older). Study-wide conclusions, independent of this receptor: Observed TCR beta diversity per million T cells fell roughly linearly with age, and a significant reduction was already apparent by age roughly 40. There was a strong correlation between observed TCR beta diversity and the percentage of naive T cells measured by flow cytometry. Estimates of total diversity from one million sequenced T cells were regarded as lower bounds and underestimates. Because the CMV infection status of the donors was unknown, age-related changes in expanded clonotypes may potentially have been confounded. Compared with the aged group, more naive CD4+ T cells, fewer expanded clones and increased TCR diversity were shown by the long-lived group, suggesting age selection. Bulk unsorted PBMC profiling prevented conclusive comparison of naive and antigen-experienced compartments.

From the germline V gene, CDR1 is MNHEY and CDR2 is SVGAGI. Cut back by 0 bases and 8 bases, the V and J ends lie 16 bases apart. The CDR3 goes from the cysteine to the phenylalanine over 15 residues. Just the 45-base CDR3 DNA is kept, in frame starting at base 1. The roughly 42 donors, aged roughly 6 to 90 years, were systemically healthy Caucasian individuals from Russia. Around 10 milliliters of peripheral blood were drawn from each donor into EDTA-treated Vacutainer tubes. Ficoll-Paque density-gradient centrifugation was used to isolate PBMCs, with at least 6 million obtained per sample. Trizol reagent was used to extract total RNA from PBMCs, with at least 5 micrograms per sample. Naive CD45RAhigh/CD27high T cell percentages were measured by flow cytometry on a PBMC aliquot from every donor. The receptor library was made with 5' RACE. This sample was sequenced with an Illumina HiSeq 2500. A second about 7 to 11 cycle PCR used a sample-barcoded 5' primer and a J-beta primer mix. Each TCR beta cDNA molecule received a unique molecular identifier from a template-switch 5' adaptor carrying 12 random nucleotides. Each sample yielded at least 2.5 million CDR3-containing paired-end reads. All of the RNA was converted into first-strand cDNA using the Mint cDNA synthesis kit, with a TRBC-specific oligonucleotide serving as the primer. Following uracil-DNA glycosylase treatment, all cDNA underwent a first 18-cycle PCR with the universal primers M1SS and BC2_uni_R. Turning to the authors' computational methods: Normalization of each sample was performed by random selection of 1 million high-quality reads, each carrying a distinct molecular identifier. Instead of being binned into consensus sequences, reads that shared molecular identifiers were thrown out. MiTCR, set to a Q25 quality threshold and the strictest error-elimination algorithm, was used for CDR3 identification, clonotype clustering and error correction. A nonparametric unseen species model with Euler transformation was used to estimate lower-bound total TCR beta diversity. The raw public reads went through TCRdb reprocessing: fastp at Q25, MiXCR clone calling, in-frame beta chains kept. Every distinct CDR3 protein forms one entry, paired with its most common genes and DNA. TCRdb's processing, not the study's, gives the V and J calls here. The sample data list about 650,000 distinct CDR3 sequences, and roughly 32% of these were observed just once. The top ten hold just over 15% of the sample.

The rearranged chain carries TRBV6-5 and TRBJ1-2; the D gene is unclear. The sample taken for sequencing was blood. This receptor was obtained from a woman of 80 years or more in good health. Donor details come from another sample of the same person, matched by shared clones. The nucleotide sequence is given as TGTGCCAGCAGTTACTCTGGCAGTTCCCCTTGGGGCTACACCTTC. This gives the protein CASSYSGSSPWGYTF.